The clone carrying this T cell receptor beta chain was recorded at least ten times. The data derive from a study of T-cell reconstitution after alpha-beta-depleted transplantation in children. The germline CDR1 and CDR2 sequences are LGHNA and YNFKEQ. This CDR3 contains 17 residues. After removal of 4 bases from V and 0 bases from J, the junction contained 3 bases not matched to a gene. TCRbeta library construction was performed incorporating unique molecular identifiers. TCRdb processed the PCR reads anew with MiXCR; each CDR3 protein has one entry. The table lists 200,000 or so distinct CDR3 sequences, just under 6.5% of them singletons.

The receptor comes from a girl under three years old with combined immunodeficiency, due to receive a stem cell transplant. Sequenced material: PBMCs, taken before TCRalphabeta/CD19-depleted stem cell transplant. This sequence joins TRBV4-2 and TRBJ2-1; 13 nucleotides agree with TRBD2. The CDR3 protein is CASSPGLAGSSYNEQFF. DNA for the CDR3: TGTGCCAGCAGCCCGGGACTAGCGGGGAGCTCCTACAATGAGCAGTTCTTC.